The clone carrying this T cell receptor (beta chain) was counted between two and nine times. Its antigen is not known. Compared with germline, one end of the junction differs, possibly owing to a read error. The sample is drawn from a study of identical twins. Notes on the study in general: Within monozygotic twins, out-of-frame TCR alpha sharing was underestimated by the models. The study reached conclusions through statistical analysis that was cross-sectional, not following the same donors.

TCRdb re-analysed the 5' RACE reads in MiXCR, keeping a single row per CDR3 protein. The data contain roughly 1.6 million distinct CDR3 sequences, roughly 35% of them seen just once; the ten biggest clones take up around 0.3%. Looked up from germline, CDR1 is DFQATT and CDR2 is SNEGSKA (reference sequence). The CDR3 extends over 14 amino acids. The V gene is TRBV20-1, the J gene TRBJ1-2; 7 nucleotides line up with TRBD1. This TCR derives from a newborn girl in good health. The sequencing sample was made of cord blood. In DNA, the CDR3 is TGCAGTGCGAGCCCCCCAGGGGGAAACTATGACTACACCTTC. This codes for CSASPPGGNYDYTF.